The T cell receptor beta chain under discussion was sequenced for a study of cytotoxic CD8 clonotypes in ibrutinib-treated CLL. Study details: Across the patients, around 10 were relapsed/refractory, roughly 14 treatment-naive and under 18 IGHV unmutated. Response sampling came at median approximately twelve months of treatment, ranging roughly 6 to 36 months. Study results and caveats: Patients had baseline clonality above age-matched healthy donors, and this clonality moved with circulating CD8+ T-cell counts.

A remark on this clone: Its matching antigen is unknown.

The source of roughly 2 micrograms of genomic DNA for TCR beta libraries was cryopreserved PBMCs. Germline assignment: CDR1 SGHNT and CDR2 YYREEE (reference sequence). The CDR3 has 16 residues. The V and J ends lost 6 bases and 4 bases, in that order; junction bases with no gene match: 13. Method: immunoSEQ multiplex PCR; TCRdb's copy keeps in-frame clones and lacks some. The table has about 43,000 clones, 60% to 80% seen once; the top ten hold roughly 12%. This material consisted of PBMCs, taken after 12 months of ibrutinib treatment. This receptor was identified in a human donor with chronic lymphocytic leukemia. The gene calls are TRBV5-4 and TRBJ2-3, with 8 bases aligning to TRBD2. The DNA of the CDR3 is TGTGCCAGCAACGACTATCTGCGGGGGGATCCAGATACGCAGTATTTT. It codes for CASNDYLRGDPDTQYF.